This T cell receptor (beta chain) came from a study of blood T cell repertoires in COVID-19. As for the study in general: Acute and convalescent COVID-19 specimens originated in the United States, Italy and Spain. From T cells, B-cell-depleted T cells, or PBMCs came the material, which was cDNA or gDNA.

In the authors' methods: Estimation of nucleated cell counts relied on the amplification of reference gene primers. Sequenced by immunoSEQ multiplex PCR; TCRdb stores in-frame clones only, minus some. For V, J and clone size, that table is used; D and trimming come from the DNA. Among over 200,000 clones listed, 85% to 90% were seen once. The V end lost 2 bases, the J end lost 10 bases, and 15 bases lay between the germline ends. Germline V lookup: CDR1 LGHNT, CDR2 FRNRAP. The CDR3 extends over 14 amino acids. Those enrolled, adults aged about 18 to 95 years, came from roughly 23 US areas. This clonotype was obtained from a young man who had recovered from COVID-19. The rearrangement links TRBV12-5 to TRBJ2-1; possible D gene TRBD2, 5 bases. Sequenced input: PBMCs or T cells enriched from blood (not recorded which). DNA for the CDR3: TGTGCTAGTGGTTTGAGTATGGCGGGCGGGGAGCAGTTCTTC. It translates to CASGLSMAGGEQFF. The entire variable domain, with the rest obtained from reference TRBV12-5 and TRBJ2-1, is as follows: DARVTQTPRHKVTEMGQEVTMRCQPILGHNTVFWYRQTMMQGLELLAYFRNRAPLDDSGMPKDRFSAEMPDATLATLKIQPSEPRDSAVYFCASGLSMAGGEQFFGPGTRLTVL.